Listed here are 16 T cell receptor beta chains from one sample, sequenced in a study of T cell responses to AZD1222 COVID-19 vaccine. The repertoire was sequenced with immunoSEQ multiplex PCR; TCRdb's copy has only in-frame clones and lacks some. This table has about 110,000 clones, approximately 90% appearing once. Here the sequenced sample was peripheral blood, taken on day 0 of MenACWY control vaccination. The receptor source for this set is an adult in good health.

A few counts support this clone. The chain carries TRBV10-2 and TRBJ2-7; 7 bases agree with TRBD1. V lost 10 bases to trimming and J lost 6 bases; unmatched junction nucleotides: 15. Per germline, CDR1 WSHSY and CDR2 SAAADI. The CDR3 has 14 residues. The CDR3 DNA follows: TGCGCCACCCTCCCAGACAGGGTAGGGCCCGAGCAGTACTTC. This codes for CATLPDRVGPEQYF.

The genes are TRBV2 and TRBJ2-1; TRBD2 is a possible D gene (6 bases). V was pared by 8 bases and J by 12 bases, with 23 bases between. Germline V CDR1 and CDR2: SNHLY, FYNNEI. CDR3 length: 14 amino acids. The CDR3: CASSPSGTPEAQFF. DNA of the CDR3: TGTGCCAGCTCCCCCTCCGGGACTCCGGAGGCGCAGTTCTTC.

This chain uses TRBV6-4 with TRBJ1-2, with D possibly matching TRBD1 (5 bases). V lost 5 bases, J lost 11 bases, and 18 bases lay in between. CDR3 size: 13 residues. CDR1 MRHNA and CDR2 SNTAGT come from the germline V gene. The CDR3 DNA sequence: TGTGCCAGCAGTTCCGGGACCCCTATAGGGTACACCTTC. Encoded protein: CASSSGTPIGYTF.

The V gene is TRBV27, the J gene TRBJ1-5, with no clear D. V was shortened by 4 bases and J by 3 bases, with 10 bases between the two germline ends. This CDR3 comprises 14 residues. Germline-derived CDR1 and CDR2 are MNHEY and SMNVEV (reference sequence). The CDR3 DNA is TGTGCCAGCAGTTCAAGACCCATCAATCAGCCCCAGCATTTT. It encodes CASSSRPINQPQHF.

This chain uses TRBV11-1 with TRBJ1-4; D gene unclear. The CDR3 contains 12 residues. Germline CDR1 is SGHAT and CDR2 is FQDESV (reference sequence). Trimming left V 2 bases short and J 8 bases short, with 6 bases between. In DNA form, the CDR3 reads TGTGCCAGCAGCTTAAAGACAGAAAAACTGTTTTTT. Amino acids: CASSLKTEKLFF.

The CDR3 reads CASKTPTVTLYGYTF. Written as DNA, the CDR3 is TGTGCCAGCAAAACCCCGACAGTTACCCTCTATGGCTACACCTTC. V usage is TRBV21-1 and J usage is TRBJ1-2; the table's D call of TRBD1 was not tested on the DNA. TRBV21-1 is marked as a pseudogene. This CDR3 spans 15 amino acids.

J is TRBJ1-3 and V is TRBV30; D possibly corresponds to TRBD1 (5 bases). The germline gives CDR1 GTSNPN, CDR2 SVGIG (reference sequence). This CDR3 region has 13 residues. The V end lost 8 bases, the J end lost 0 bases, and 11 bases lay between the germline ends. The chain's CDR3 is CAPRAVSGNTIYF. The CDR3 region has the DNA TGTGCCCCCAGGGCCGTCTCTGGAAACACCATATATTTT.

J is TRBJ1-6 and V is TRBV7-2; TRBD1 matches 8 bases. This CDR3 region has 15 residues. Losses at the gene ends were 6 bases for V and 5 bases for J; bases not matched to a gene: 6. Germline V gives CDR1 SGHTA, CDR2 FQGNSA. The CDR3 spells CASRTGGNDNSPLHF. CDR3 coding DNA: TGTGCCAGCAGAACAGGGGGTAACGATAATTCACCCCTCCACTTT.

V usage is TRBV3-1 (or the pseudogene TRBV3-2) and J usage is TRBJ1-1; 9 positions agree with TRBD1. The germline gives CDR1 LGHDT, CDR2 YNNKEL (reference sequence). The CDR3 runs 14 residues. J lost 6 bases, V lost 6 bases, and 8 bases had no gene match. The CDR3 region has the DNA TGTGCCAGCAGTCTTAACAGGGGGCAATCTGAAGCTTTCTTT. Translating it yields CASSLNRGQSEAFF.

CDR3 loop: CASRTRQGTNEKLFF. The CDR3 nucleotides read TGTGCCAGTAGAACCCGACAGGGCACTAATGAAAAACTGTTTTTT. The chain couples TRBV19 to TRBJ1-4; the match to TRBD1 covers 7 bases. V dropped 6 bases and J dropped 2; count of bases not matched to a gene: 6. Germline V lookup: CDR1 LNHDA, CDR2 SQIVND (reference sequence). The CDR3 sequence is 15 residues long.

This chain connects TRBV9 to TRBJ1-2; TRBD1 matches 8 bases. There are 15 residues in the CDR3. Trimming removed 0 bases from V and 1 base from J; junction bases left unmatched: 2. CDR1 is SGDLS, CDR2 YYNGEE, per germline. The CDR3 protein is CASSVGTGLNYGYTF. The CDR3 DNA reads as TGTGCCAGCAGCGTAGGGACAGGGCTTAACTATGGCTACACCTTC.

The chain links TRBV7-8 to TRBJ2-7; D assignment may be TRBD1 or TRBD2 (5 bases each). The CDR3 sequence is 17 residues long. Trimming removed 4 bases from V and 6 bases from J, with 25 bases in between. From germline, CDR1 is SGHVS and CDR2 FQNEAQ. As DNA, the CDR3 is TGTGCCAGCAGCTCCAACTCCGGGACCGGTCCGGATGGCGAGCAGTACTTC. Its protein product is CASSSNSGTGPDGEQYF.

This clone was seen a few times. The V gene is TRBV7-9, the J gene TRBJ2-6; a possible D gene is TRBD2 (7 bases). The CDR3 has 18 residues. Trimming cost V 1 base and J 2 bases, with 15 bases left between them. Germline lookup yields CDR1 SEHNR and CDR2 FQNEAQ (reference sequence). The CDR3, as DNA: TGTGCCAGCAGCTTAGGGGAGGGCCAGGGGACTGGGGCCAACGTCCTGACTTTC. It is translated as CASSLGEGQGTGANVLTF.

The chain employs TRBV11-2 and TRBJ1-2; the D gene is possibly TRBD1 (5 bases). Between the trimmed V and J ends, which lost 1 base and 8 bases, there was a span of 8 bases. Germline V gene lookup returns CDR1 SGHAT and CDR2 FQNNGV. The CDR3 consists of 12 residues. CDR3 coding DNA: TGTGCCAGCAGCTTAGCAGGGAGAGGCTACACCTTC. Translating gives CASSLAGRGYTF.

The V gene is TRBV2, the J gene TRBJ2-3; 7 nucleotides match TRBD1. The CDR3 length is 14 residues. V gave up 6 bases and J gave up 10 bases; unmatched junction bases: 13. CDR1 and CDR2 (germline): SNHLY, FYNNEI. The CDR3 sequence is CASSPDRASLAQYF. DNA for the CDR3: TGTGCCAGCAGCCCCGACAGGGCATCCCTGGCGCAGTATTTT.

This clone was observed a single time. The rearrangement links TRBV19 to TRBJ1-1, with no clear D. The CDR3 runs 16 residues. Trimming stripped 7 bases from V and 0 bases from J, with 18 bases between. CDR1 and CDR2 from the germline V gene are LNHDA and SQIVND (reference sequence). The CDR3 nucleotides are TGTGCCAGTACCGAACATCGACGGAACATGAACACTGAAGCTTTCTTT. This gives the protein CASTEHRRNMNTEAFF.